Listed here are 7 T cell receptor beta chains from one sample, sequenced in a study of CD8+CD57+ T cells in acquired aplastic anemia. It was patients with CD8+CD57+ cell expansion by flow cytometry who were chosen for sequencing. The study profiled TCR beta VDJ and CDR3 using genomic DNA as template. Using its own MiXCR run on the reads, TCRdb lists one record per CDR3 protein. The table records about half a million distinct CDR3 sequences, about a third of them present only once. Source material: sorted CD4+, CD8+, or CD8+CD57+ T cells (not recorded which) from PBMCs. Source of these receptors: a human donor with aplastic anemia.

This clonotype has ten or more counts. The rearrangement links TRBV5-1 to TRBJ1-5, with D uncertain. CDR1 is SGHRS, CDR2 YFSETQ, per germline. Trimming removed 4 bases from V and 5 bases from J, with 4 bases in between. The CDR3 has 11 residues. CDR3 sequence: CASSPYQPQHF. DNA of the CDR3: TGCGCCAGCAGCCCATATCAGCCCCAGCATTTT.

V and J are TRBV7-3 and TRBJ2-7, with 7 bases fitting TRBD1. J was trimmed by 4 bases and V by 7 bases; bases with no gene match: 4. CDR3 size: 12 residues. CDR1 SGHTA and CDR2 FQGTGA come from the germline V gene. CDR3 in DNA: TGTGCCAGCATTGACAGGGCTTACGAGCAGTACTTC. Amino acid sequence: CASIDRAYEQYF.

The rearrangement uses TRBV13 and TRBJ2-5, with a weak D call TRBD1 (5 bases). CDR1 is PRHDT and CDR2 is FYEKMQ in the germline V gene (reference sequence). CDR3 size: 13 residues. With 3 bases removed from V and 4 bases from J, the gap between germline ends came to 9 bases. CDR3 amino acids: CASSFWGLETQYF. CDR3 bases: TGTGCCAGCAGCTTTTGGGGCCTAGAGACCCAGTACTTC.

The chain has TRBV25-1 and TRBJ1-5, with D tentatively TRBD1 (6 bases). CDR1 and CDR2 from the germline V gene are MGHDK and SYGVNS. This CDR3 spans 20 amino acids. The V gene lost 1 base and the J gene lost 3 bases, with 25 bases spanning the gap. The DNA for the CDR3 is TGTGCCAGCAGTGAATCCGCCGGCACCGGGACACCAAGTTTCAATCAGCCCCAGCATTTT. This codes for CASSESAGTGTPSFNQPQHF.

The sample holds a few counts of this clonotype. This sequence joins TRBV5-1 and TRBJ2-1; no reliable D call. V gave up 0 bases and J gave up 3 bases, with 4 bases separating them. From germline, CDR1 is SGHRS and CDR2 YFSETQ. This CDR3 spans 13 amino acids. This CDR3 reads CASSLGYYNEQFF. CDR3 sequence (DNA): TGCGCCAGCAGCTTGGGATACTACAATGAGCAGTTCTTC. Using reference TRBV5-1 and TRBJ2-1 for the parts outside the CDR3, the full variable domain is KAGVTQTPRYLIKTRGQQVTLSCSPISGHRSVSWYQQTPGQGLQFLFEYFSETQRNKGNFPGRFSGRQFSNSRSEMNVSTLELGDSALYLCASSLGYYNEQFFGPGTRLTVL.

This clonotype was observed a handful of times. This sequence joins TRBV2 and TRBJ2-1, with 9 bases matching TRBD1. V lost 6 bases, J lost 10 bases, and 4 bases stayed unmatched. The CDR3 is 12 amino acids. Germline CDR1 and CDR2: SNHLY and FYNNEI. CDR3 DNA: TGTGCCAGCAGGGGACAGGGAAACGAGCAGTTCTTC. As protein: CASRGQGNEQFF.

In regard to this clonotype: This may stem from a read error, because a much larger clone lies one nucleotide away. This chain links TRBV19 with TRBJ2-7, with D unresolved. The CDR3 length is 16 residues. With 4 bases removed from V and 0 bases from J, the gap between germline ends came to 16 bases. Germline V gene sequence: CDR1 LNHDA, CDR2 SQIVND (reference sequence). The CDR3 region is CASSRNRAQSSYEQYF. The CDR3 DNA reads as TGTGCCAGTAGTAGGAATCGCGCACAGAGCTCCTACGAGCAGTACTTC.